One and the same sample provided the 31 T cell receptor beta chains below, sequenced in a study of regulatory T cells in long-lasting Graves disease. Time point in this sample: newly diagnosed GD, antithyroid drugs for less than 3 months. RNA extracted from PBMCs served as the sequencing template. Arm-PCR with iRepertoire HTBI primers amplified the CDR3 regions for these TCR beta libraries. Using its own MiXCR run on the multiplex PCR reads, TCRdb lists one record per CDR3 protein. Counted here are some 560,000 distinct CDR3 sequences, 15% to 20% occurring once; the ten biggest clones make up around 25%. The data were also submitted as part of a second study, on T cells in Graves' hyperthyroidism and ophthalmopathy.

Specimen: peripheral blood mononuclear cells (PBMCs), collected at new diagnosis, from a patient treated with antithyroid drugs. The receptor source for this set is a middle-aged woman with Graves disease.

The V call is TRBV4-2, the J call TRBJ2-7; D uncertain. This CDR3 is 12 amino acids long. Germline CDR1 reads LGHNA; CDR2 reads YNFKEQ. V was trimmed by 1 base and J by 12 bases, leaving 13 bases between them. The CDR3, as DNA: TGTGCCAGCAGCCAAGTTGACGCTGGAATGTACTTC. Amino acid sequence: CASSQVDAGMYF.

The genes are TRBV11-3 and TRBJ2-1; TRBD2 matches at 8 bases. J gave up 8 bases and V 4 bases, and 10 bases lay outside the gene matches. The CDR3 is made up of 15 amino acids. Per the germline V gene, CDR1 is SGHNT and CDR2 is YENEEA. CDR3 in amino acids: CASSSGLADLDEQFF. The CDR3 DNA reads as TGTGCCAGCAGCTCCGGACTAGCTGATTTAGATGAGCAGTTCTTC. Full variable domain (missing parts from reference TRBV11-3 and TRBJ2-1): EAGVVQSPRYKIIEKKQPVAFWCNPISGHNTLYWYLQNLGQGPELLIRYENEEAVDDSQLPKDRFSAERLKGVDSTLKIQPAELGDSAVYLCASSSGLADLDEQFFGPGTRLTVL.

This clonotype was seen repeatedly, ten times or more. This chain connects TRBV6-6 to TRBJ2-1; possibly TRBD1 or TRBD2 for D (5 bases each). CDR1 is MNHNY and CDR2 is SVGAGI in the germline V gene (reference sequence). V lost 0 bases to trimming and J lost 8 bases, with 8 bases between them. The CDR3 runs 13 residues. CDR3 sequence reads: CASSYSGRDEQFF. The CDR3 DNA is TGTGCCAGCAGTTACTCGGGACGGGATGAGCAGTTCTTC.

This clonotype was counted ten times or more. The chain carries TRBV2 and TRBJ2-1; 7 bases match TRBD2. The germline CDR1 and CDR2 sequences are SNHLY and FYNNEI. After removal of 7 bases from V and 7 bases from J, the junction contained 7 bases not matched to a gene. The length of the CDR3 is 13 residues. The CDR3 region is CASIRGEGNEQFF. DNA of the CDR3: TGTGCCAGCATCCGGGGGGAGGGGAATGAGCAGTTCTTC. Drawing the rest from reference TRBV2 and TRBJ2-1, the complete variable domain is EPEVTQTPSHQVTQMGQEVILRCVPISNHLYFYWYRQILGQKVEFLVSFYNNEISEKSEIFDDQFSVERPDGSNFTLKIRSTKLEDSAMYFCASIRGEGNEQFFGPGTRLTVL.

This clonotype was seen repeatedly, ten times or more. This rearrangement joins TRBV5-1 to TRBJ1-4; 9 bases align to TRBD1. This CDR3 has 15 residues. The ends lost 0 bases at V and 5 bases at J; junction bases unmatched: 2. CDR1 SGHRS and CDR2 YFSETQ come from the germline V gene. CDR3 loop: CASSLAGTGNEKLFF. The CDR3 DNA is TGCGCCAGCAGCTTGGCCGGGACAGGGAATGAAAAACTGTTTTTT. Complete variable domain (other parts from reference TRBV5-1 and TRBJ1-4): KAGVTQTPRYLIKTRGQQVTLSCSPISGHRSVSWYQQTPGQGLQFLFEYFSETQRNKGNFPGRFSGRQFSNSRSEMNVSTLELGDSALYLCASSLAGTGNEKLFFGSGTQLSVL.

The table lists this clonotype with many counts. The chain has TRBV11-3 and TRBJ2-2; 10 positions agree with TRBD1. Trimming cost V 5 bases and J 4 bases; bases outside gene matches: 7. The CDR3 has 16 amino acids. CDR1 is SGHNT and CDR2 is YENEEA in the germline V gene. The CDR3, as DNA: TGTGCCAGCAGCCCTAGGACAGGGGGAAGCACCGGGGAGCTGTTTTTT. This codes for CASSPRTGGSTGELFF.

This clonotype was recorded at least ten times. V and J are TRBV28 and TRBJ1-1; D unclear. The germline V gene encodes CDR1 MDHEN and CDR2 SYDVKM. V was cut by 9 bases and J by 7 bases, with 9 bases left in between. This CDR3 comprises 10 residues. The DNA of the CDR3 is TGTGCCAGTAAAACGAATGAAGCTTTCTTT. Encoded protein: CASKTNEAFF.

This clonotype was counted ten times or more. The chain has TRBV2 and TRBJ2-5; D is ambiguous. The V gene lost 7 bases and the J gene lost 5 bases, with 8 bases spanning the gap. This CDR3 spans 11 amino acids. The germline V gene encodes CDR1 SNHLY and CDR2 FYNNEI. CDR3 DNA sequence: TGTGCCAGCACCCGCTGGGAGACCCAGTACTTC. This encodes CASTRWETQYF. The full variable domain, in which reference TRBV2 and TRBJ2-5 provide the parts outside the CDR3, is EPEVTQTPSHQVTQMGQEVILRCVPISNHLYFYWYRQILGQKVEFLVSFYNNEISEKSEIFDDQFSVERPDGSNFTLKIRSTKLEDSAMYFCASTRWETQYFGPGTRLLVL.

The chain combines TRBV25-1 with TRBJ1-2; possible D gene TRBD1, 5 bases. Trimming pared 6 bases from V and 4 bases from J, leaving 6 bases between. Germline values: CDR1 MGHDK, CDR2 SYGVNS. CDR3 length equals 11 residues. Here the CDR3 DNA reads TGTGCCAGCAGAGGGACCTATGGCTACACCTTC. As protein: CASRGTYGYTF.

The gene calls are TRBV5-4 and TRBJ2-3, with 9 bases that match TRBD2. Per germline, CDR1 SGHNT and CDR2 YYREEE (reference sequence). The CDR3 has 14 amino acids. V lost 10 bases and J lost 4; bases outside the gene matches: 10. CDR3 amino acids: CAYSWVAGADTQYF. DNA of the CDR3: TGTGCCTACTCCTGGGTAGCGGGGGCAGATACGCAGTATTTT.

This chain links TRBV4-1 with TRBJ1-3; no firm D call. Trimming shortened V by 2 bases and J by 0 bases, and 14 bases separated the two germline ends. From germline, CDR1 is MGHRA and CDR2 YSYEKL. This CDR3 spans 17 amino acids. The CDR3, as DNA: TGCGCCAGCAGCCAACAAGTATATGGCGACTCTGGAAACACCATATATTTT. As protein: CASSQQVYGDSGNTIYF.

The V and J genes are TRBV19 and TRBJ2-1, with a possible D match to TRBD2 (7 bases). Germline values: CDR1 LNHDA, CDR2 SQIVND (reference sequence). Trimming removed 4 bases from V and 4 bases from J, with 14 bases in between. This CDR3 is 15 amino acids long. In nucleotides, the CDR3 is TGTGCCAGTAGTACTGTGGGGGGGGCTTACAATGAGCAGTTCTTC. Translation gives CASSTVGGAYNEQFF.

As concerns this clonotype: A much larger clone differs by one base, so this may be a read error. The chain employs TRBV3-1 and TRBJ2-3; the match to TRBD2 covers 14 bases. The DNA end lines up better with TRBJ2-5; the J call may be wrong. CDR1 and CDR2 (germline): LGHDT, YNNKEL (reference sequence). There are 16 residues in the CDR3. CDR3 loop: CASSQGLAGVIETQYF. The CDR3 nucleotides read TGTGCCAGCAGCCAGGGACTAGCGGGGGTTATTGAGACCCAGTACTTC.

At least ten counts were recorded for this clonotype. This sequence joins TRBV12-3 or TRBV12-4 and TRBJ1-1, with TRBD1 identical over 7 bases. The trim removed 6 bases at V and 4 bases at J, leaving 11 bases unmatched. The CDR3 has 15 amino acids. The CDR3 bases are TGTGCCAGCAGCCCAGGGGGAGGCGCGATCACTGAAGCTTTCTTT. Translating gives CASSPGGGAITEAFF.

The table lists this clonotype with a few counts. This chain joins TRBV5-1 and TRBJ2-5; maybe TRBD1 (5 bases). CDR1 is SGHRS and CDR2 is YFSETQ in the germline V gene. Trimming removed 4 bases at V and 0 bases at J, with 13 bases between. The CDR3 spans 15 residues. The CDR3 region is CASSKNRRDQETQYF. CDR3 sequence (DNA): TGCGCCAGCAGCAAAAACAGGAGAGACCAAGAGACCCAGTACTTC.

The rearrangement links TRBV30 to TRBJ1-1; tentative D call: TRBD1 (5 bases). The germline CDR1 and CDR2 sequences are GTSNPN and SVGIG (reference sequence). This CDR3 has 12 amino acids. Trimming stripped 0 bases from V and 11 bases from J, with 13 bases between. This CDR3 reads CAWSVKGSRAFF. The CDR3 DNA follows: TGTGCCTGGAGTGTAAAGGGGTCGCGGGCTTTCTTT.

There are many counts of this clonotype. This sequence joins TRBV12-5 and TRBJ2-7, with D maybe TRBD1 (6 bases). There are 11 residues in the CDR3. Trimming shortened V by 5 bases and J by 11 bases, and 13 bases separated the two germline ends. The V gene's germline CDR1 is LGHNT and CDR2 FRNRAP. The CDR3: CASGGKDSEYF. Here the CDR3 DNA reads TGTGCTAGTGGTGGAAAGGACAGCGAGTACTTC.

This clonotype was counted ten times or more. The rearrangement links TRBV2 to TRBJ2-1, with TRBD2 identical over 12 bases. With 6 bases clipped from V and 3 bases from J, the junction kept 3 bases outside the gene matches. The germline V gene encodes CDR1 SNHLY and CDR2 FYNNEI. The CDR3 spans 15 residues. This CDR3 is CASRELAGGYNEQFF. The DNA for the CDR3 is TGTGCCAGCAGGGAACTAGCGGGGGGCTACAATGAGCAGTTCTTC. The whole variable domain, filled in from reference TRBV2 and TRBJ2-1, reads EPEVTQTPSHQVTQMGQEVILRCVPISNHLYFYWYRQILGQKVEFLVSFYNNEISEKSEIFDDQFSVERPDGSNFTLKIRSTKLEDSAMYFCASRELAGGYNEQFFGPGTRLTVL.

This clonotype has ten or more counts. The chain carries TRBV9 and TRBJ2-3; D is uncertain. The CDR3 consists of 18 residues. Germline CDR1 SGDLS, CDR2 YYNGEE. Trimming took off 4 bases at V and 0 bases at J, with 21 bases between the two ends. Here the CDR3 reads CASSPPKRPKPSTDTQYF. CDR3 sequence (DNA): TGTGCCAGCAGCCCCCCCAAACGGCCGAAACCTAGCACAGATACGCAGTATTTT.

This clonotype has ten or more counts. V usage is TRBV11-2 and J usage is TRBJ1-3; no clear D gene. CDR1 and CDR2 from the germline V gene are SGHAT and FQNNGV. The CDR3 length is 15 residues. Trimming removed 1 base at V and 0 bases at J, with 7 bases between. The CDR3 DNA is TGTGCCAGCAGCTTAGGTTCCCGCTCTGGAAACACCATATATTTT. As protein: CASSLGSRSGNTIYF.

This clonotype was seen only a few times. The chain has TRBV19 and TRBJ2-6; D is unclear. The V end lost 0 bases, the J end lost 4 bases, and 16 bases lay between the germline ends. This CDR3 has 18 amino acids. CDR1 and CDR2 from the germline V gene are LNHDA and SQIVND (reference sequence). The CDR3 here is CASSIDPVSGVGANVLTF. DNA for the CDR3: TGTGCCAGTAGTATAGATCCCGTCAGTGGGGTCGGGGCCAACGTCCTGACTTTC.

The chain joins TRBV7-6 to TRBJ1-5; tentatively, D is TRBD1 (6 bases). Germline V CDR1 and CDR2: SGHVS, FNYEAQ. Trimming shortened V by 1 base and J by 5 bases, and 15 bases separated the two germline ends. The CDR3 runs to 16 residues. Written as DNA, the CDR3 is TGTGCCAGCAGCTTAGGCACTACGGGGGCACATCAGCCCCAGCATTTT. Its translation is CASSLGTTGAHQPQHF.

This clonotype was observed at least ten times. This chain uses TRBV27 with TRBJ2-1, with D perhaps TRBD2 (6 bases). The CDR3 loop spans 13 amino acids. V lost 5 bases and J 13 bases, leaving 18 bases between the germline ends. Germline-derived CDR1 and CDR2 are MNHEY and SMNVEV (reference sequence). The CDR3: CASSPQGGLKQFF. The CDR3 region has the DNA TGTGCCAGCAGTCCCCAGGGAGGTCTAAAACAGTTCTTC.

Concerning this clonotype: Relative to the germline gene, one junction end is altered; a read error may explain this. The chain uses TRBV6-9 and TRBJ2-5; D gene ambiguous. Germline V CDR1 and CDR2: MNHGY, SVAAGI. The CDR3 spans 12 residues. DNA of the CDR3: TGTGCCAGCAGCTATTTCCAAGAGACCCTGTACTTC. Residues: CASSYFQETLYF.

This clonotype has at least ten counts. V and J are TRBV6-2 or TRBV6-3 and TRBJ2-1, with D perhaps TRBD2 (5 bases). V lost 7 bases to trimming and J lost 10 bases, with 17 bases between them. This CDR3 has 13 amino acids. CDR1 and CDR2 (germline): MNHEY, SVGEGT. The CDR3 DNA is TGTGCCAGCAACTCGCATGGCACTAGAGAGCAGTTCTTC. Protein sequence: CASNSHGTREQFF.

The gene calls are TRBV20-1 and TRBJ2-1; 15 nucleotides line up with TRBD2. V lost 5 bases and J lost 6; bases outside the gene matches: 2. Germline V gene data show CDR1 as DFQATT and CDR2 as SNEGSKA (reference sequence). The CDR3 totals 14 residues. The CDR3 loop is CSAGTSGGFNEQFF. The CDR3 DNA reads as TGCAGTGCTGGGACTAGCGGGGGGTTCAATGAGCAGTTCTTC.

This clonotype occurred many times. The chain recombines TRBV10-3 with TRBJ2-7; no firm D call. V lost 3 bases and J 4 bases, leaving 22 bases between the germline ends. Germline V gives CDR1 ENHRY, CDR2 SYGVKD. There are 17 residues in the CDR3. CDR3 residues: CAISDPSALQRGYEQYF. CDR3 sequence (DNA): TGTGCCATCAGTGACCCATCTGCCTTACAGCGTGGGTACGAGCAGTACTTC.

Many counts were recorded for this clonotype. V is TRBV12-3 or TRBV12-4 and J is TRBJ1-4, with unresolved D. This CDR3 is built from 13 residues. The V end was cut by 3 bases, the J end by 3 bases, with 5 bases between. The CDR3 reads CASSLWPNEKLFF. The CDR3, as DNA: TGTGCCAGCAGTTTGTGGCCTAATGAAAAACTGTTTTTT.

This clonotype was found a few times. The CDR3 spells CASSPGVNYGYTF. The CDR3 DNA sequence: TGTGCCAGCAGCCCAGGGGTAAACTATGGCTACACCTTC. The chain links TRBV6-1 to TRBJ1-2; weak D call: TRBD1 (6 bases). The CDR3 extends over 13 amino acids. CDR1 is MNHNS and CDR2 is SASEGT in the germline V gene. V gave up 6 bases and J gave up 2 bases, with 10 bases separating them.

This clonotype was seen more than once but under ten times. The chain has TRBV6-1 and TRBJ1-5, with D possibly being TRBD1 (5 bases). The CDR3 consists of 13 residues. V shed 7 bases and J shed 6 bases, with 13 bases lying between them. CDR1 and CDR2 from the germline V gene are MNHNS and SASEGT. CDR3 in amino acids: CASNAGPPQPQHF. The CDR3, as DNA: TGTGCCAGCAACGCAGGGCCGCCTCAGCCCCAGCATTTT.

This clonotype appeared many times. The DNA of the CDR3 is TGTGCCAGCAGACCGGGACAGGGATACACTGAAGCTTTCTTT. Translating it yields CASRPGQGYTEAFF. The V call is TRBV28, the J call TRBJ1-1; 9 bases are a match to TRBD1. J lost 3 bases, V lost 6 bases, and 5 bases had no gene match. Germline V lookup: CDR1 MDHEN, CDR2 SYDVKM. The CDR3 runs to 14 residues.